Listed here is a single TCR beta chain. Its cognate antigen is unknown. The source of the sample is a study of T cell responses to AZD1222 COVID-19 vaccine. Study information: Second-dose timings of about 4 or about 12 weeks were pooled.

Sequenced by immunoSEQ multiplex PCR; TCRdb stores in-frame clones only, minus some. The table shows 170,000 or so clones, with 90% occurring only once. CDR1 and CDR2 (germline): MNHEY, SVGEGT. Trimming stripped 6 bases from V and 2 bases from J, with 7 bases between. CDR3 length: 12 residues. Study conclusions and caveats: Spike-spanning, vaccine-associated CD4 TCRs were dominant at 160-218 and 743-854. Repertoire sampling occurred only after the peak T cell response. Just a handful of AZD1222 recipients tested seropositive at baseline.

This specimen was peripheral blood, taken on day 0 of AZD1222 vaccination. V gene TRBV6-2 or TRBV6-3 combines with J gene TRBJ2-5, with D possibly TRBD2 on 5 matching bases. The source of this sequence is an adult in good health. The CDR3 DNA reads TGTGCCAGCAGCGGGATTCAAGAGACCCAGTACTTC. It is translated as CASSGIQETQYF.